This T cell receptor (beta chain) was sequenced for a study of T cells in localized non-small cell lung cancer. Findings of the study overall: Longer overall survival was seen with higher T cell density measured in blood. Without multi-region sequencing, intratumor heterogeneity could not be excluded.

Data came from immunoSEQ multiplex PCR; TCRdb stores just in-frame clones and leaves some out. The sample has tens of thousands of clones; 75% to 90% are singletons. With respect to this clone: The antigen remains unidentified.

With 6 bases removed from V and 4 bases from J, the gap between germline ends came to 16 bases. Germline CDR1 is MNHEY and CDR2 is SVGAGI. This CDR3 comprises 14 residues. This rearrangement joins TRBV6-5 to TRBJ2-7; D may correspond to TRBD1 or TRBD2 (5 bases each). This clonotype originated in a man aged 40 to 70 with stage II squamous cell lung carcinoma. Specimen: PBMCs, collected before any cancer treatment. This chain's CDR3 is CASSPGRRPYEQYF. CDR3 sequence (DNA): TGTGCCAGCAGCCCGGGACGGAGACCATACGAGCAGTACTTC.